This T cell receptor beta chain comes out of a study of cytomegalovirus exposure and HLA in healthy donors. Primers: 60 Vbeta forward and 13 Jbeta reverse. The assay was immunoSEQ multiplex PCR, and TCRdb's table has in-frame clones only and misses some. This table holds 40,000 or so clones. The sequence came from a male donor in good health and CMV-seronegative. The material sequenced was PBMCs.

In DNA form, the CDR3 reads TGTGCCTGGAGTCCCCTCGGTTACGAGCAGTACTTC. This encodes CAWSPLGYEQYF. The chain employs TRBV30 and TRBJ2-7; D is ambiguous. V was cut by 2 bases and J by 4 bases, with 9 bases left in between. The CDR3 length is 12 residues. Per the germline V gene, CDR1 is GTSNPN and CDR2 is SVGIG (reference sequence). Complete variable domain (other parts from reference TRBV30 and TRBJ2-7): SQTIHQWPATLVQPVGSPLSLECTVEGTSNPNLYWYRQAAGRGLQLLFYSVGIGQISSEVPQNLSASRPQDRQFILSSKKLLLSDSGFYLCAWSPLGYEQYFGPGTRLTVT.